Following are 19 T cell receptor beta chains from one sample sequenced in a study of cytomegalovirus exposure and HLA in healthy donors. The PCR made use of 60 Vbeta and 13 Jbeta primers. Data came from immunoSEQ multiplex PCR; TCRdb stores just in-frame clones and leaves some out. In the table there are roughly 130,000 clones, about 80% of which are singletons. The sample taken for sequencing was PBMCs. These TCRs come from a middle-aged man in good health and CMV-seronegative.

CDR3 in amino acids: CAITRDTFTEAFF. The CDR3 coding sequence is TGTGCCATCACCCGGGATACTTTCACTGAAGCTTTCTTT. This chain uses TRBV10-3 with TRBJ1-1; D is uncertain. Germline CDR1 reads ENHRY; CDR2 reads SYGVKD. V lost 7 bases to trimming and J lost 4 bases, with 13 bases between them. The CDR3 has 13 amino acids.

This clone has more than one count but fewer than ten. The V gene is TRBV7-9, the J gene TRBJ1-2; D remains ambiguous. Trimming removed 4 bases from V and 8 bases from J, with 8 bases in between. The CDR3 spans 11 residues. Germline V lookup: CDR1 SEHNR, CDR2 FQNEAQ (reference sequence). For the CDR3, the DNA is TGTGCCAGCAGCTCTGCGGGCGGCTACACCTTC. Residues: CASSSAGGYTF.

V and J are TRBV18 and TRBJ2-3, with 7 positions matching TRBD1. The CDR3 length is 14 residues. The V gene's germline CDR1 is KGHSH and CDR2 LQKENI. V lost 3 bases and J lost 2; bases outside the gene matches: 2. As DNA, the CDR3 is TGTGCCAGCTCACCGGGACAGCTCACAGATACGCAGTATTTT. Translated: CASSPGQLTDTQYF.

Comment on this clone: Other DNA sequences in this specimen translate into the identical CDR3. V and J are TRBV5-1 and TRBJ1-1, with 7 bases matching TRBD1. The CDR3 loop spans 15 amino acids. Losses at the gene ends were 0 bases for V and 1 base for J; bases not matched to a gene: 3. Per the germline V gene, CDR1 is SGHRS and CDR2 is YFSETQ. The CDR3 sequence is CASSLGGTANTEAFF. The DNA of the CDR3 is TGCGCCAGCAGCTTGGGGGGGACAGCGAACACTGAAGCTTTCTTT.

The CDR3 is CASSLGQLNTEAFF. In DNA form, the CDR3 reads TGTGCCAGTAGTTTGGGACAGTTGAACACTGAAGCTTTCTTT. The chain employs TRBV19 and TRBJ1-1; the match to TRBD1 covers 7 bases. CDR1 and CDR2 from the germline V gene are LNHDA and SQIVND (reference sequence). This CDR3 is 14 amino acids long. Trimming at V came to 5 bases and at J to 0 bases, leaving 3 bases not matched to a gene.

This chain uses TRBV28 with TRBJ2-7, with 8 bases identical to TRBD1. Germline V gene data show CDR1 as MDHEN and CDR2 as SYDVKM. V gave up 10 bases and J gave up 4 bases; unmatched junction bases: 3. This CDR3 is 11 amino acids long. The CDR3, as DNA: TGTGCCACCCAGGGGGCGTACGAGCAGTACTTC. The encoded protein is CATQGAYEQYF.

V and J are TRBV5-4 and TRBJ2-3; maybe TRBD1 (5 bases). V lost 4 bases, J lost 2 bases, and 17 bases lay in between. CDR1 and CDR2 (germline): SGHNT, YYREEE (reference sequence). The CDR3 runs 16 residues. CDR3 nucleotides: TGTGCCAGCAGCCCTACAGGCCCGAGTTTCACAGATACGCAGTATTTT. Protein product: CASSPTGPSFTDTQYF.

This chain connects TRBV9 to TRBJ2-7; TRBD1 agrees at 12 bases. Losses at the gene ends were 3 bases for V and 6 bases for J; bases not matched to a gene: 10. This CDR3 comprises 16 residues. The germline gives CDR1 SGDLS, CDR2 YYNGEE. CDR3 in amino acids: CASSARSGTGGVEQYF. CDR3 nucleotides: TGTGCCAGCAGCGCCCGATCCGGGACAGGGGGCGTCGAGCAGTACTTC. The whole variable domain, filled in from reference TRBV9 and TRBJ2-7, reads DSGVTQTPKHLITATGQRVTLRCSPRSGDLSVYWYQQSLDQGLQFLIQYYNGEERAKGNILERFSAQQFPDLHSELNLSSLELGDSALYFCASSARSGTGGVEQYFGPGTRLTVT.

The V and J genes are TRBV30 and TRBJ2-1, with 10 bases lining up with TRBD2. Germline-derived CDR1 and CDR2 are GTSNPN and SVGIG (reference sequence). The CDR3 covers 14 residues. V lost 3 bases, J lost 9 bases, and 8 bases stayed unmatched. The CDR3 nucleotides are TGTGCCTGGAGACAAGCGGGAGGGCCGCGTGAGCAGTTCTTC. Amino acid sequence: CAWRQAGGPREQFF.

The chain uses TRBV29-1 and TRBJ1-1, with 7 bases fitting TRBD1. CDR1 is SQVTM, CDR2 ANQGSEA, per germline. The CDR3 extends over 12 amino acids. Trimming removed 6 bases from V and 4 bases from J; junction bases left unmatched: 5. Here the CDR3 reads CSVRTGGTEAFF. CDR3 DNA: TGCAGCGTCCGGACAGGAGGCACTGAAGCTTTCTTT. Full variable domain (rest looked up from reference TRBV29-1 and TRBJ1-1): SAVISQKPSRDICQRGTSLTIQCQVDSQVTMMFWYRQQPGQSLTLIATANQGSEATYESGFVIDKFPISRPNLTFSTLTVSNMSPEDSSIYLCSVRTGGTEAFFGQGTRLTVV.

In this sample, this clone turned up a few times. The chain carries TRBV5-1 and TRBJ2-1; weak D call: TRBD1 (6 bases). This CDR3 is built from 13 residues. V was trimmed by 0 bases and J by 10 bases, leaving 11 bases between them. Germline V gene sequence: CDR1 SGHRS, CDR2 YFSETQ. In nucleotides, the CDR3 is TGCGCCAGCAGCTTGGCCCAGGGGTTAGAGCAGTTCTTC. Residues: CASSLAQGLEQFF.

The chain links TRBV7-2 to TRBJ1-1; TRBD1 matches at 7 bases. Germline V gene sequence: CDR1 SGHTA, CDR2 FQGNSA. The ends lost 1 base at V and 11 bases at J; junction bases unmatched: 10. The CDR3 runs to 14 residues. The CDR3 spells CASSLVWGDSDAFF. CDR3 nucleotide sequence: TGTGCCAGCAGCTTAGTTTGGGGGGACAGCGACGCTTTCTTT.

V and J are TRBV5-1 and TRBJ2-1, with TRBD2 matching 11 bases. CDR3 length: 15 amino acids. V gave up 2 bases and J gave up 8 bases; unmatched junction bases: 6. Germline V gives CDR1 SGHRS, CDR2 YFSETQ. CDR3 residues: CASSFIAGGWDEQFF. The CDR3, as DNA: TGCGCCAGCAGCTTTATAGCGGGAGGGTGGGATGAGCAGTTCTTC.

The J gene is TRBJ2-3, the V gene TRBV10-3; D ambiguous. The V end lost 2 bases, the J end lost 4 bases, and 7 bases lay between the germline ends. Germline values: CDR1 ENHRY, CDR2 SYGVKD. CDR3 length: 13 amino acids. CDR3 amino acids: CAISEPVPDTQYF. CDR3 sequence (DNA): TGTGCCATCAGTGAGCCAGTCCCAGATACGCAGTATTTT.

The chain recombines TRBV10-1 with TRBJ2-3; possible D gene TRBD2, 5 bases. The V gene lost 5 bases and the J gene lost 0 bases, with 6 bases spanning the gap. The CDR3 contains 13 residues. The V gene's germline CDR1 is WNHNN and CDR2 SYGVQD (reference sequence). The CDR3 nucleotides are TGCGCCAGCAGTAGCGGTAGCACAGATACGCAGTATTTT. It specifies CASSSGSTDTQYF.

This chain links TRBV28 with TRBJ1-2; 10 bases align to TRBD1. CDR1 and CDR2 (germline): MDHEN, SYDVKM. The J segment lost 8 bases and the V segment lost 2 bases, leaving 8 bases of the junction unmatched. CDR3 size: 15 residues. CDR3 residues: CASSLPGQGWGGYTF. CDR3 nucleotides: TGTGCCAGCAGTTTACCGGGACAGGGGTGGGGCGGCTACACCTTC.

The chain has TRBV29-1 and TRBJ2-1; 7 bases match TRBD1. J gave up 4 bases and V 5 bases, and 2 bases lay outside the gene matches. This CDR3 spans 12 amino acids. Germline lookup yields CDR1 SQVTM and CDR2 ANQGSEA. The CDR3 DNA is TGCAGCGTTATGACAGGGTACAATGAGCAGTTCTTC. Residues: CSVMTGYNEQFF.

There are a few counts of this clone. The chain combines TRBV6-1 with TRBJ1-2; 8 positions match TRBD1. The CDR3 loop spans 15 amino acids. Germline V gene data show CDR1 as MNHNS and CDR2 as SASEGT. With V trimmed by 6 bases and J by 2 bases, 8 bases remained unmatched. CDR3 protein: CASSAQYRGNYGYTF. The DNA of the CDR3 is TGTGCCAGCAGCGCCCAATACAGGGGGAACTATGGCTACACCTTC.

The V and J genes are TRBV18 and TRBJ1-4; D is ambiguous. The V end lost 3 bases, the J end lost 5 bases, and 13 bases lay between the germline ends. This CDR3 contains 15 residues. Germline CDR1 reads KGHSH; CDR2 reads LQKENI. CDR3 DNA: TGTGCCAGCTCACCTGGTACTGGGAGGAATGAAAAACTGTTTTTT. Translated, it gives CASSPGTGRNEKLFF.